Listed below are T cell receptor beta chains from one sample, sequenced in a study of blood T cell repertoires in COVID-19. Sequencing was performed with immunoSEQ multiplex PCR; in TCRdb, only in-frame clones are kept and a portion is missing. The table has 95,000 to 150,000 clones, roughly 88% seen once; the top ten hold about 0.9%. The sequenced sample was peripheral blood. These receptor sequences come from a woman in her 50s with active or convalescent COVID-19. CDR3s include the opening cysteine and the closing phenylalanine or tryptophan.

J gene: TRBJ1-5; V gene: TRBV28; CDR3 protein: CASSQPAPNQPQHF
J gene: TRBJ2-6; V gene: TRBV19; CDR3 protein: CASSIQFPGQGASGANVLTF
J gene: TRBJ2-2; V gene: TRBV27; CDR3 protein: CASSLLAGGGTGELFF
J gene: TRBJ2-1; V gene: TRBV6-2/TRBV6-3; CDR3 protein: CASSSPRLAGVEFF
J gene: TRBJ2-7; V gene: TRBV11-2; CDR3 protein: CASSLAGTFYEQYF
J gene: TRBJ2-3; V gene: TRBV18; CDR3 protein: CASSPPRGGQGGTDTQYF
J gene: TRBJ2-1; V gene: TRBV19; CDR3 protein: CASSIATGTSGYNEQFF
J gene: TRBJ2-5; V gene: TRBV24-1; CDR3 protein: CATSDRLAGGVTQETQYF
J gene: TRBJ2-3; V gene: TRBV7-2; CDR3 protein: CASSRGWKREGPKDTQYF
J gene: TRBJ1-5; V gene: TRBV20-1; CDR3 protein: CSASTGRDQPQHF
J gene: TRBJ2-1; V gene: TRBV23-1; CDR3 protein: CASSQSPAGRDNEQFF
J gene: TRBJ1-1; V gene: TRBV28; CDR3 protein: CASSLPGHYTEAFF
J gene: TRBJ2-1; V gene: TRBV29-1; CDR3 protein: CSVDWVRATYNEQFF
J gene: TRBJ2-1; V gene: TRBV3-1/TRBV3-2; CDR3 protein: CASTPRSEGNEQFF
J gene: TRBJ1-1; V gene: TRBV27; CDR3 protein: CASSSGATEAFF
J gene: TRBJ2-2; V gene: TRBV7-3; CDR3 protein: CASSGAGAGDTGELFF
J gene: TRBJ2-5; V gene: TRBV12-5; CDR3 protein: CASGLVGEGTARPEETQYF
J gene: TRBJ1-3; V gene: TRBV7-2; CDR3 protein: CASSANRVPGNTIYF
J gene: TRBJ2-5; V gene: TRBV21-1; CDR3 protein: CASSKKEGPQETQYF
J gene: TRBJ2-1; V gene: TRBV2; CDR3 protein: CASSEALGLAGGGHISSEQFF
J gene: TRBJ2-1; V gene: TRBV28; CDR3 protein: CASSPTGRELVNEQFF
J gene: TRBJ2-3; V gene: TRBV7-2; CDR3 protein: CASSLRSTSTDTQYF
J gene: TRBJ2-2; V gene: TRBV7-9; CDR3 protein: CASSPGLAGSGELFF
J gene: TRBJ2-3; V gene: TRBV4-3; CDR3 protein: CASSQEPGGSDTQYF
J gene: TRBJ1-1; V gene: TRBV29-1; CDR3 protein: CSGKGTGARSTEAFF
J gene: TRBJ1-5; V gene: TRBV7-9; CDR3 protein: CASSLAASNQPQHF
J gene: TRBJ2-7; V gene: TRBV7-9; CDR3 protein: CASSSTEPSTSGYRIAYF
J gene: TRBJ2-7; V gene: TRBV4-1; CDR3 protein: CASSQGPRTGQQYF
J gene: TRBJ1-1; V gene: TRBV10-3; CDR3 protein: CAISAEGQEAFF
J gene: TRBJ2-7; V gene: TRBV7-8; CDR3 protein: CASSHLGTGIYEQYF
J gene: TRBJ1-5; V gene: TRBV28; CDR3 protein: CASSLSDRINQPQHF
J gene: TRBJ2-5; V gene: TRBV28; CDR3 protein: CASAGREGQETQYF
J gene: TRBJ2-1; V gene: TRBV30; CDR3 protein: CAWSVDFIRQFF
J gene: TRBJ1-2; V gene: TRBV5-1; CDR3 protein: CASSLDPGTGTSYGYTF
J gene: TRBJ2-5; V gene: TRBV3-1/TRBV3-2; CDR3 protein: CASPVPETQYF
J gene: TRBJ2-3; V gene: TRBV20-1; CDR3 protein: CSASNREKGTDTQYF
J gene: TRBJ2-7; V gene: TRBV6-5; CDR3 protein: CASRAGGYEQYF
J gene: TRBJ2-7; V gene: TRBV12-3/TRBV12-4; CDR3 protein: CASRQQGSHEQYF
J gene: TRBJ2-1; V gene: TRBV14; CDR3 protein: CASSTDSFSSYNEQFF
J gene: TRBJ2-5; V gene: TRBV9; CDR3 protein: CASSPTSGSPETQYF
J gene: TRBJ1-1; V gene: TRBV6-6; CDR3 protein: CASSYSPGDTEAFF
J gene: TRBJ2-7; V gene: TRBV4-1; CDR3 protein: CASSQANVGTGSAEQYF
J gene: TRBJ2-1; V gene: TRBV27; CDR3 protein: CASSSGTSGTNREQFF
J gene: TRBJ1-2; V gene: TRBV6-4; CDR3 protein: CASSDSTGVGDGYTF
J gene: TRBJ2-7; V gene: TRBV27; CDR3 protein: CASSPSVGDARYEQYF
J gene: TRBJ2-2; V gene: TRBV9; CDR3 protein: CASSVVGLAGGTGELFF
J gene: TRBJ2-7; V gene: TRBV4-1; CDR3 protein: CASSQASTLVQYF
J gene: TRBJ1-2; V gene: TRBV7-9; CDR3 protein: CASTGTDYGYTF
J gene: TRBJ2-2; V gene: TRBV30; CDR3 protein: CAWKRLAGELFF
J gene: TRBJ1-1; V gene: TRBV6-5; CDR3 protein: CASSYSRDREAFF
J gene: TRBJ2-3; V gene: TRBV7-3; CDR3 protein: CASSPGTGDGDTQYF
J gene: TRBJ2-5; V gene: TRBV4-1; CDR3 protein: CASSQLADQETQYF
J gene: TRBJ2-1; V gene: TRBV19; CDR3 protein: CASSIQYEQFF
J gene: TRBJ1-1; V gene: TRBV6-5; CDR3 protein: CASSQGMNTEAFF
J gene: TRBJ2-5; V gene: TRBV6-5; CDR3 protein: CASLRPGHTETQYF
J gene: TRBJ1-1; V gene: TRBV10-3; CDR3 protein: CAILKGEGTEAFF
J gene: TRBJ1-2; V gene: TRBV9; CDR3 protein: CASSEGGNYGYTF
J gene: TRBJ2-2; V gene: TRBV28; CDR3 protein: CASSRRLAGELFF
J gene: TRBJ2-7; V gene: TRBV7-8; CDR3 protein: CASSFGQAYGQYF